This T cell receptor (beta chain) was observed in a study of T cells in Graves' hyperthyroidism and ophthalmopathy. Background on the study: Peripheral blood was acquired at first diagnosis, ahead of any therapy whatsoever.

This clonotype was detected a few times. Its antigen is unknown. RNA transcripts were the template for amplifying TCR beta CDR3 regions. TCR CDR3 underwent first-round RT-PCR with the HTBI primer set. Each CDR3 protein is one row after TCRdb ran MiXCR on the multiplex PCR reads. The repertoire holds around 350,000 distinct CDR3 sequences, with roughly 13% as singletons. Study-level results: By a 13 V-J model, ophthalmopathy was set apart from stable hyperthyroidism.

The CDR3 is made up of 17 amino acids. The germline CDR1 and CDR2 sequences are MNHNS and SASEGT. V was shortened by 6 bases and J by 6 bases, with 25 bases between the two germline ends. The hyperthyroidism was newly diagnosed and had lasted under 2 months; the patients were aged 18 to 65. Uncontrolled infections, other autoimmune diseases, pregnancy or lactation led to exclusion of patients. Material for sequencing was blood. The rearrangement links TRBV6-1 to TRBJ2-3; D is tentatively TRBD1 or TRBD2 (5 bases each). This sequence was found in a woman aged 18 to 35 with Graves' hyperthyroidism. This CDR3 reads CASSPRRGTSWGDTQYF. The CDR3, as DNA: TGTGCCAGCAGCCCCCGACGCGGCACTTCCTGGGGGGATACGCAGTATTTT.